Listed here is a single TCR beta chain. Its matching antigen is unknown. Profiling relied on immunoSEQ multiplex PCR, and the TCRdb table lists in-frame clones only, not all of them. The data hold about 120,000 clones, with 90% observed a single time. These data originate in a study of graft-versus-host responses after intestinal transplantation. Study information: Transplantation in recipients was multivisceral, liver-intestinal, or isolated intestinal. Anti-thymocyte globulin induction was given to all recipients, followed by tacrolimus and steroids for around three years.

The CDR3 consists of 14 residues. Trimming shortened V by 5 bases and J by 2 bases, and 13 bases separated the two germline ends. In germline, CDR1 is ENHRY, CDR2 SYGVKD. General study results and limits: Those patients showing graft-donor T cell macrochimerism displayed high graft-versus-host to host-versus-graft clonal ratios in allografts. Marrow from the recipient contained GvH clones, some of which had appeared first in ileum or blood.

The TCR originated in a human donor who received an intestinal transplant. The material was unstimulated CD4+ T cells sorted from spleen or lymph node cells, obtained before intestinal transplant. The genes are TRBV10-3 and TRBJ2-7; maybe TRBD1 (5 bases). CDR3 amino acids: CAISNSGIPYEQYF. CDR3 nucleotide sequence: TGTGCCATCAGTAATTCAGGGATCCCCTACGAGCAGTACTTC.